The 25 T cell receptor beta chains given below trace back to one sample, sequenced in a study of blood T cell repertoires in COVID-19. The assay was immunoSEQ multiplex PCR, and TCRdb's table has in-frame clones only and misses some. The data contain some 350,000 clones, approximately 89% of them singletons. The specimen was peripheral blood. These receptors all come from a woman under 30 who had recovered from COVID-19.

Only one count was recorded for this clone. The rearrangement links TRBV7-2 to TRBJ2-1; 14 bases line up with TRBD2. The germline gives CDR1 SGHTA, CDR2 FQGNSA. V lost 6 bases and J lost 9; bases outside the gene matches: 7. CDR3 length equals 15 residues. The CDR3 is CASRKDGLAGGEQFF. The CDR3 DNA follows: TGTGCCAGCAGAAAAGATGGACTAGCGGGAGGTGAGCAGTTCTTC.

The chain is built from TRBV24-1 and TRBJ2-2; D is undetermined. V was trimmed by 8 bases and J by 6 bases, leaving 15 bases between them. The CDR3 sequence is 14 residues long. The germline CDR1 and CDR2 sequences are KGHDR and SFDVKD. The chain's CDR3 is CATMLGAWSGELFF. The CDR3 region has the DNA TGTGCCACCATGTTAGGAGCGTGGTCCGGGGAGCTGTTTTTT.

This clone was counted a single time. This chain uses TRBV2 with TRBJ1-5, with D maybe TRBD1 (6 bases). Germline assignment: CDR1 SNHLY and CDR2 FYNNEI. Trimming pared 6 bases from V and 3 bases from J, leaving 12 bases between. This CDR3 comprises 14 residues. The CDR3 DNA sequence: TGTGCCAGCAGCACAGGGATACCCAATCAGCCCCAGCATTTT. It specifies CASSTGIPNQPQHF.

V usage is TRBV25-1 and J usage is TRBJ2-1; the match to TRBD2 covers 12 bases. The CDR3 totals 15 residues. V gave up 6 bases and J gave up 5 bases; unmatched junction bases: 5. Germline V gene data show CDR1 as MGHDK and CDR2 as SYGVNS. The DNA for the CDR3 is TGTGCCAGCAGCAGACTAGCGGGAGTGGACAATGAGCAGTTCTTC. Its protein product is CASSRLAGVDNEQFF.

This clone was observed a single time. The chain is built from TRBV7-2 and TRBJ1-2; unclear D gene. The CDR3 spans 15 residues. CDR1 and CDR2 (germline): SGHTA, FQGNSA. The V and J ends lost 0 bases and 2 bases respectively, with 10 bases between them. The CDR3 reads CASSLAQGGNYGYTF. In DNA, the CDR3 is TGTGCCAGCAGCTTAGCCCAAGGAGGCAACTATGGCTACACCTTC. Looking up the rest from reference TRBV7-2 and TRBJ1-2 gives the full variable domain: GAGVSQSPSNKVTEKGKDVELRCDPISGHTALYWYRQSLGQGLEFLIYFQGNSAPDKSGLPSDRFSAERTGGSVSTLTIQRTQQEDSAVYLCASSLAQGGNYGYTFGSGTRLTVV.

V and J are TRBV19 and TRBJ2-2, with 7 nucleotides matching TRBD2. Trimming cost V 9 bases and J 0 bases; bases outside gene matches: 7. The CDR3 spans 15 residues. In germline, CDR1 is LNHDA, CDR2 SQIVND (reference sequence). For the CDR3, the DNA is TGTGCCAGCCACACCGGGACTACGAACACCGGGGAGCTGTTTTTT. This gives the protein CASHTGTTNTGELFF. Full variable domain (remainder filled in from reference TRBV19 and TRBJ2-2): DGGITQSPKYLFRKEGQNVTLSCEQNLNHDAMYWYRQDPGQGLRLIYYSQIVNDFQKGDIAEGYSVSREKKESFPLTVTSAQKNPTAFYLCASHTGTTNTGELFFGEGSRLTVL.

This clone has just one count. The chain carries TRBV11-3 and TRBJ2-1, with 11 bases fitting TRBD2. This CDR3 contains 18 residues. J was trimmed by 0 bases and V by 6 bases; bases with no gene match: 10. CDR1 is SGHNT and CDR2 is YENEEA in the germline V gene. This CDR3 reads CASRLGTSGPSSYNEQFF. The CDR3 DNA reads as TGTGCCAGCAGGTTGGGGACTAGCGGTCCAAGCTCCTACAATGAGCAGTTCTTC.

This clone appeared a single time. The chain employs TRBV6-2 or TRBV6-3 and TRBJ2-1; 10 bases fit TRBD2. J gave up 5 bases and V 5 bases, and 12 bases lay outside the gene matches. This CDR3 contains 17 residues. Germline-derived CDR1 and CDR2 are MNHEY and SVGEGT. The CDR3 DNA reads TGTGCCAGCAGTCGGGGTGGACTAGCGGAGGGAGACAATGAGCAGTTCTTC. Protein product: CASSRGGLAEGDNEQFF.

This clone was detected a few times. The same CDR3 arises from other DNA sequences in this sample as well. The chain couples TRBV18 to TRBJ1-6; D may be TRBD1 (6 bases). CDR1 is KGHSH and CDR2 is LQKENI in the germline V gene. The CDR3 sequence is 14 residues long. Deletions cut 3 bases from V and 5 bases from J, with 8 bases between. The CDR3 loop reads CASSPTGNNSPLHF. In DNA form, the CDR3 reads TGTGCCAGCTCACCTACAGGGAATAATTCACCCCTCCACTTT.

The rearrangement uses TRBV6-5 and TRBJ1-2; no clear D. V gave up 6 bases and J gave up 7 bases, with 12 bases separating them. This CDR3 has 12 amino acids. The germline gives CDR1 MNHEY, CDR2 SVGAGI. The CDR3 DNA sequence: TGTGCCAGCAGCGCGGGAGGCCGTGGCTACACCTTC. Its protein is CASSAGGRGYTF.

The chain combines TRBV9 with TRBJ1-1, with TRBD1 as a possible D gene (5 bases). The length of the CDR3 is 13 residues. Trimming cost V 3 bases and J 0 bases, with 6 bases left between them. Germline V gene data show CDR1 as SGDLS and CDR2 as YYNGEE. Here the CDR3 DNA reads TGTGCCAGCAGCGCAGGGATGAACACTGAAGCTTTCTTT. It specifies CASSAGMNTEAFF.

The gene calls are TRBV30 and TRBJ2-4; D possibly corresponds to TRBD1 (5 bases). The ends were cut back, 2 bases at V and 0 bases at J, with 14 bases in the middle. The CDR3 loop spans 16 amino acids. Germline values: CDR1 GTSNPN, CDR2 SVGIG (reference sequence). The CDR3 loop is CAWSRRERLAKNIQYF. In nucleotides, the CDR3 is TGTGCCTGGAGTCGCAGGGAAAGACTAGCCAAAAACATTCAGTACTTC. Full variable domain (remainder filled in from reference TRBV30 and TRBJ2-4): SQTIHQWPATLVQPVGSPLSLECTVEGTSNPNLYWYRQAAGRGLQLLFYSVGIGQISSEVPQNLSASRPQDRQFILSSKKLLLSDSGFYLCAWSRRERLAKNIQYFGAGTRLSVL.

V is TRBV5-6 and J is TRBJ2-2; 7 nucleotides align to TRBD1. The CDR3 has 17 amino acids. From germline, CDR1 is SGHDT and CDR2 YYEEEE. With 3 bases clipped from V and 0 bases from J, the junction kept 8 bases outside the gene matches. The DNA for the CDR3 is TGTGCCAGCAGCTCGAGGGACAGACTCACGAACACCGGGGAGCTGTTTTTT. Protein sequence: CASSSRDRLTNTGELFF. The full variable domain, its missing parts supplied by reference TRBV5-6 and TRBJ2-2, is DAGVTQSPTHLIKTRGQQVTLRCSPKSGHDTVSWYQQALGQGPQFIFQYYEEEERQRGNFPDRFSGHQFPNYSSELNVNALLLGDSALYLCASSSRDRLTNTGELFFGEGSRLTVL.

V usage is TRBV7-2 and J usage is TRBJ1-2; D is unclear. The CDR3 is 14 residues long. Germline values: CDR1 SGHTA, CDR2 FQGNSA. Trimming took 5 bases from V and 0 from J, leaving 10 bases between them. CDR3 DNA: TGTGCCAGCAGCCTTCCCGGAGCTAACTATGGCTACACCTTC. Translated: CASSLPGANYGYTF.

This chain connects TRBV25-1 to TRBJ1-6; possibly TRBD1 for D (5 bases). V was clipped by 2 bases and J by 9 bases, with 8 bases between them. CDR3 size: 13 residues. CDR1 and CDR2 from the germline V gene are MGHDK and SYGVNS. CDR3 loop: CASSERQFSPLHF. CDR3 nucleotides: TGTGCCAGCAGTGAACGACAGTTTTCACCCCTCCACTTT.

The CDR3 is CASSRSGDSSYNEQFF. Written as DNA, the CDR3 is TGTGCCAGCAGCCGATCCGGGGATAGCTCCTACAATGAGCAGTTCTTC. J is TRBJ2-1 and V is TRBV27; a weak D match, TRBD2 (5 bases). Trimming pared 6 bases from V and 0 bases from J, leaving 15 bases between. CDR3 length: 16 amino acids. CDR1 MNHEY and CDR2 SMNVEV come from the germline V gene (reference sequence).

This chain connects TRBV7-9 to TRBJ1-6, with 8 bases lining up with TRBD1. The ends lost 3 bases at V and 13 bases at J; junction bases unmatched: 11. Germline values: CDR1 SEHNR, CDR2 FQNEAQ (reference sequence). The CDR3 runs 15 residues. This chain's CDR3 is CASSLADRGLSPLHF. CDR3 nucleotide sequence: TGTGCCAGCAGCTTGGCAGACAGGGGTCTATCTCCCCTCCACTTT.

In the case of this clone: This specimen includes other DNA sequences encoding the same CDR3. The chain has TRBV9 and TRBJ1-1; the D is unclear. V was clipped by 2 bases and J by 0 bases, with 8 bases between them. In germline, CDR1 is SGDLS, CDR2 YYNGEE. This CDR3 has 14 amino acids. The CDR3, as DNA: TGTGCCAGCAGCGTGGCTCCTTTGAACACTGAAGCTTTCTTT. Translated: CASSVAPLNTEAFF. Full variable domain (outside the CDR3, taken from reference TRBV9 and TRBJ1-1): DSGVTQTPKHLITATGQRVTLRCSPRSGDLSVYWYQQSLDQGLQFLIQYYNGEERAKGNILERFSAQQFPDLHSELNLSSLELGDSALYFCASSVAPLNTEAFFGQGTRLTVV.

The V gene is TRBV6-5, the J gene TRBJ1-2; D call uncertain. Trimming removed 3 bases from V and 4 bases from J, with 9 bases in between. Germline V gives CDR1 MNHEY, CDR2 SVGAGI. CDR3 length: 13 residues. CDR3 in amino acids: CASSYSDFYGYTF. The DNA of the CDR3 is TGTGCCAGCAGTTATTCAGACTTCTATGGCTACACCTTC.

The V gene is TRBV6-5, the J gene TRBJ1-1; no definite D call. The germline V gene has CDR1 MNHEY and CDR2 SVGAGI. The CDR3 runs 13 residues. V shed 0 bases and J shed 6 bases, with 8 bases lying between them. In DNA, the CDR3 is TGTGCCAGCAGTTACTCCGGGGTGGCTGAAGCTTTCTTT. Translated: CASSYSGVAEAFF.

V gene TRBV5-1 combines with J gene TRBJ2-2, with 8 bases identical to TRBD2. Trimming removed 6 bases from V and 0 bases from J; junction bases left unmatched: 1. The CDR3 has 14 amino acids. Germline lookup yields CDR1 SGHRS and CDR2 YFSETQ. The CDR3: CASTGGTNTGELFF. For the CDR3, the DNA is TGCGCCAGCACGGGGGGGACGAACACCGGGGAGCTGTTTTTT.

This clone has a handful of counts. The V gene is TRBV6-5, the J gene TRBJ2-3; 12 bases fit TRBD2. V shed 9 bases, J shed 8 bases, and the junction held 9 bases outside the gene matches. This CDR3 has 14 amino acids. Germline V CDR1 and CDR2: MNHEY, SVGAGI. The CDR3 DNA reads as TGTGCCAGTCTAGCGGGAGGGCCCGGGGCTACGCAGTATTTT. Its translation is CASLAGGPGATQYF.

The chain has TRBV6-4 and TRBJ1-2; D uncertain. Between the trimmed V and J ends, which lost 2 bases and 5 bases, there was a span of 21 bases. Germline V CDR1 and CDR2: MRHNA, SNTAGT. The CDR3 sequence is 17 residues long. CDR3 loop: CASSDKVAAKDRYGYTF. DNA of the CDR3: TGTGCCAGCAGTGACAAGGTGGCAGCGAAAGATCGGTATGGCTACACCTTC.

The chain carries TRBV6-4 and TRBJ2-1; TRBD2 aligns across 12 bases. Per the germline V gene, CDR1 is MRHNA and CDR2 is SNTAGT. This CDR3 has 16 residues. With V trimmed by 5 bases and J by 8 bases, 10 bases remained unmatched. CDR3 nucleotides: TGTGCCAGCAGTCGACTAGCGGGAGTTGCGCTCTATGAGCAGTTCTTC. Translated, it gives CASSRLAGVALYEQFF.

The rearrangement joins TRBV7-2 to TRBJ2-1, with D possibly TRBD2 on 6 matching bases. The CDR3 runs to 16 residues. Germline V lookup: CDR1 SGHTA, CDR2 FQGNSA. V lost 0 bases to trimming and J lost 4 bases, with 13 bases between them. The CDR3 sequence: CASSLASGVEYNEQFF. For the CDR3, the DNA is TGTGCCAGCAGCTTAGCCTCGGGAGTAGAATACAATGAGCAGTTCTTC.